This T cell receptor beta chain was identified in a study of resident and recirculating memory T cells in vitiligo. Profiled with immunoSEQ multiplex PCR; TCRdb holds only in-frame clones, not every one. The top ten hold over 4.5% of the sample, which has tens of thousands of clones, more than 85% seen once. V gave up 5 bases and J gave up 7 bases; unmatched junction bases: 8. This CDR3 contains 15 residues. Germline CDR1 reads SGHTA; CDR2 reads FQGNSA. The chain is built from TRBV7-2 and TRBJ2-5; 12 bases match TRBD2. This clonotype was sampled from a male donor with vitiligo. The source material was blood. The CDR3 reads CASSASSGGAGTQYF. CDR3 sequence (DNA): TGTGCCAGCAGCGCGTCTAGCGGGGGGGCGGGGACCCAGTACTTC.